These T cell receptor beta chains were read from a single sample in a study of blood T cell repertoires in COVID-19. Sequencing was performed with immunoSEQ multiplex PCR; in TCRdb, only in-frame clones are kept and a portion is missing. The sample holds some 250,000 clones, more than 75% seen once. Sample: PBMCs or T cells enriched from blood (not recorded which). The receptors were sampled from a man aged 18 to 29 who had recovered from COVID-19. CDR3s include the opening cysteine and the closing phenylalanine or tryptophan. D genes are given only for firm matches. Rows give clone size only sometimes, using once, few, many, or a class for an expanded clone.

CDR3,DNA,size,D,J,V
CASSPPGPRGEKLFF,TGTGCCAGCTCACCACCAGGACCCAGGGGAGAAAAACTGTTTTTT,.,.,TRBJ1-4,TRBV18
CAIKDHTSGITDTQYF,TGTGCCATCAAAGATCACACTAGCGGGATCACAGATACGCAGTATTTT,.,TRBD2,TRBJ2-3,TRBV10-3
CASSVAGGGQYF,TGTGCCAGCAGTGTGGCCGGAGGCGGACAGTACTTC,.,.,TRBJ2-7,TRBV2
CASSQRLEETQYF,TGTGCCAGCAGCCAAAGGTTGGAGGAGACCCAGTACTTC,.,.,TRBJ2-5,TRBV14
CASSLGQAAQPQHF,TGTGCCAGCAGTTTGGGACAGGCGGCCCAGCCCCAGCATTTT,medium-sized,TRBD1,TRBJ1-5,TRBV6-5
CASSQRERKDEQFF,TGTGCCAGCAGCCAGCGGGAGAGAAAAGATGAGCAGTTCTTC,.,TRBD2,TRBJ2-1,TRBV14
CASSLELGQNNSPLHF,TGTGCCAGCAGCTTAGAGCTGGGCCAGAATAATTCACCCCTCCACTTT,.,.,TRBJ1-6,TRBV7-6
CASSPGDRVLQETQYF,TGTGCCAGCTCACCCGGGGACAGGGTCCTCCAAGAGACCCAGTACTTC,.,TRBD1,TRBJ2-5,TRBV18
CASSYSSGGVYEQYF,TGTGCCAGCAGTTACTCGAGCGGGGGGGTCTACGAGCAGTACTTC,.,TRBD2,TRBJ2-7,TRBV6-5
CASGRPGVGETQYF,TGTGCCAGCGGCCGGCCGGGGGTGGGGGAGACCCAGTACTTC,.,.,TRBJ2-5,TRBV2
CASSLYFGDRAYNEQFF,TGTGCCAGCAGTTTATATTTTGGGGACAGGGCCTACAATGAGCAGTTCTTC,.,TRBD1,TRBJ2-1,TRBV27
CASSGLHEQYF,TGTGCCAGCAGCGGGTTACACGAGCAGTACTTC,.,.,TRBJ2-7,TRBV2
CASSPWGHEQFF,TGTGCCAGCAGCCCCTGGGGCCACGAGCAGTTCTTC,.,.,TRBJ2-1,TRBV27
CASSATSGRADTQYF,TGTGCCAGCAGCGCGACTAGCGGGAGGGCCGATACGCAGTATTTT,.,TRBD2,TRBJ2-3,TRBV3-1/TRBV3-2
CASSFGQGLRGGYTF,TGTGCCAGCTCATTCGGACAGGGGTTGAGAGGTGGCTACACCTTC,.,TRBD1,TRBJ1-2,TRBV18
CASSLGGLDYEQYF,TGTGCCAGCAGCTTAGGGGGGCTAGACTACGAGCAGTACTTC,.,.,TRBJ2-7,TRBV7-2
CASSPGPLAGHLEQYF,TGTGCCAGTAGCCCCGGCCCCCTAGCGGGGCACCTCGAGCAGTACTTC,.,TRBD2,TRBJ2-7,TRBV19
CASSLDPPGTVSGNTIYF,TGTGCCAGCAGCTTAGACCCCCCCGGGACAGTCTCTGGAAACACCATATATTTT,.,TRBD1,TRBJ1-3,TRBV7-3
CASSPLLAGGYEQYF,TGTGCCAGCAGTCCTCTCTTAGCGGGGGGCTACGAGCAGTACTTC,.,TRBD2,TRBJ2-7,TRBV6-5
CASSKETRRWRADSPNYGYTF,TGTGCCAGCAGCAAAGAAACGCGACGGTGGCGGGCCGACTCTCCTAACTATGGCTACACCTTC,.,.,TRBJ1-2,TRBV3-1/TRBV3-2